These T cell receptor beta chains were read from a single sample in a study of identical twins. TCRdb re-analysed the 5' RACE reads in MiXCR, keeping a single row per CDR3 protein. There are around 690,000 distinct CDR3 sequences in the sample; around 20% occur only once, and 4.3% lies in the top ten. These data were also filed under a second study, of T cells expressing NK-cell markers.

Sequencing was carried out using PBMCs. Receptors were obtained from a woman between 18 and 29 years old in good health. Both conserved end residues are part of each CDR3. A D gene is named only where the DNA matches it firmly. Not all rows give a size; the values are once, few, many and, for expanded clones, a class.

cdr3_aa cdr3_nt clone_size d_call j_call v_call cdr3_length
CASHFLGVNQETQYF TGTGCCAGCCACTTCCTGGGGGTGAACCAAGAGACCCAGTACTTC - - TRBJ2-5 TRBV14 15
CASSGGSAAGELFF TGTGCCAGCAGCGGAGGTTCGGCCGCCGGGGAGCTGTTTTTT few - TRBJ2-2 TRBV7-9 14
CSASGGRVGGELFF TGCAGTGCTAGCGGGGGTCGAGTGGGCGGGGAGCTGTTTTTT - - TRBJ2-2 TRBV20-1 14
CASSPGQGQAKNIQYF TGTGCCAGCAGCCCCGGACAGGGCCAAGCCAAAAACATTCAGTACTTC - TRBD1 TRBJ2-4 TRBV11-3 16
CASSKKLAGGYEQFF TGTGCCAGCAGCAAAAAACTAGCGGGGGGTTATGAGCAGTTCTTC many TRBD2 TRBJ2-1 TRBV7-9 15
CASSWGRRPSQQFF TGTGCCAGCAGTTGGGGACGGCGTCCAAGCCAGCAGTTCTTC - - TRBJ2-1 TRBV6-2/TRBV6-3 14
CASSLAGRVGDTQYF TGTGCCAGCAGCCTAGCGGGACGAGTTGGAGATACGCAGTATTTT - TRBD2 TRBJ2-3 TRBV7-6 15
CASSLARGTGSYNEQFF TGTGCCAGCAGCTTAGCACGGGGAACGGGTTCCTACAATGAGCAGTTCTTC few - TRBJ2-1 TRBV11-3 17
CAIKGPVTDTQYF TGTGCCATCAAAGGTCCCGTCACAGATACGCAGTATTTT - - TRBJ2-3 TRBV10-3 13
CASSLDPTSGGTDTQYF TGCGCCAGCAGCTTGGATCCGACTAGCGGGGGCACAGATACGCAGTATTTT few TRBD2 TRBJ2-3 TRBV5-1 17
CSALLRTVTPYEQYF TGCAGTGCCCTCCTCAGGACAGTTACACCCTACGAGCAGTACTTC - - TRBJ2-7 TRBV20-1 15
CASSQSWGYTF TGTGCCAGCAGCCAGTCTTGGGGCTACACCTTC few - TRBJ1-2 TRBV3-1 11
CASSLISPDTQYF TGCGCCAGCAGCTTGATTTCTCCAGATACGCAGTATTTT many - TRBJ2-3 TRBV5-1 13
CASSRPGAFQYF TGTGCCAGCAGCCGCCCTGGGGCGTTCCAGTACTTC many - TRBJ2-7 TRBV6-5 12
CASSPSQGEGLTEAFF TGTGCCAGCAGCCCATCCCAGGGGGAGGGCCTCACTGAAGCTTTCTTT few TRBD1 TRBJ1-1 TRBV9 16
CASIGSGELFF TGTGCCAGCATTGGATCCGGGGAGCTGTTTTTT few - TRBJ2-2 TRBV2 11
CASSYLPGTSTDTQYF TGTGCCAGCAGCTATTTGCCCGGGACTAGCACAGATACGCAGTATTTT few - TRBJ2-3 TRBV7-2 16
CASSQVLDSGTQYF TGTGCCAGCAGCCAAGTTCTGGACTCAGGGACCCAGTACTTC once - TRBJ2-5 TRBV3-1 14
CASSVSGTPTYEQYF TGTGCCAGCAGCGTGTCCGGGACACCGACCTACGAGCAGTACTTC - - TRBJ2-7 TRBV9 15
CASRAGTVNSPLHF TGTGCCAGCAGGGCCGGGACAGTTAATTCACCCCTCCACTTT - TRBD1 TRBJ1-6 TRBV9 14
CATSRRGSTEAFF TGTGCCACCAGCCGCCGGGGGTCGACTGAAGCTTTCTTT - - TRBJ1-1 TRBV15 13
CASSLPQQGGSYTF TGTGCCAGCAGCTTACCGCAGCAGGGGGGTAGCTACACCTTC few TRBD1 TRBJ1-2 TRBV7-2 14
CASSYRVGGYTF TGTGCCAGCAGTTACAGGGTGGGAGGCTACACCTTC - - TRBJ1-2 TRBV6-5 12
CASSIGEQFF TGTGCCAGCAGCATAGGGGAGCAGTTCTTC - - TRBJ2-1 TRBV7-9 10
CASSVDPGANVLTF TGTGCCAGCAGCGTAGATCCTGGGGCCAACGTCCTGACTTTC few - TRBJ2-6 TRBV9 14
CASSRGPIYPTQETQYF TGTGCCAGTAGTAGAGGACCCATCTATCCCACCCAAGAGACCCAGTACTTC - - TRBJ2-5 TRBV19 17
CASSVRQGFTEAFF TGCGCCAGCAGCGTCCGACAGGGCTTCACTGAAGCTTTCTTT - TRBD1 TRBJ1-1 TRBV5-1 14
CASTIGDAVQEKNIQYF TGTGCCAGCACAATAGGAGATGCGGTACAGGAGAAAAACATTCAGTACTTC - - TRBJ2-4 TRBV7-9 17
CASGLAGINEQFF TGTGCCTCCGGACTAGCGGGGATCAATGAGCAGTTCTTC few TRBD2 TRBJ2-1 TRBV30 13
CASSLRGGLGDTQYF TGTGCTAGCAGTCTACGGGGGGGCTTGGGCGATACGCAGTATTTT - TRBD2 TRBJ2-3 TRBV7-7 15